The source of this T cell receptor beta chain is a study of blood T cell repertoires in COVID-19. Per the study methods: Estimation of nucleated cell counts was performed using reference gene primer amplification. Generated by immunoSEQ multiplex PCR, the TCRdb table keeps only in-frame clones and is missing some. The V and J calls and clone size were taken over from that table, and D and trimming were inferred from the DNA. The sample lists over 40,000 clones, 75% to 85% seen once, with roughly 17% in the top ten. The sequenced material came from peripheral blood. This sequence originates from a man between 35 and 55 years old with acute or convalescent COVID-19.

The CDR3 DNA sequence: TGTGCCAGCAGCTTGGCCGGAGGGCGGCAAGAGACCCAGTACTTC. This encodes CASSLAGGRQETQYF. The chain joins TRBV5-4 to TRBJ2-5; the D gene is possibly TRBD2 (6 bases). The V gene's germline CDR1 is SGHNT and CDR2 YYREEE (reference sequence). V lost 0 bases and J 2 bases, leaving 11 bases between the germline ends. There are 15 residues in the CDR3. The full variable domain, completed using reference TRBV5-4 and TRBJ2-5, is ETGVTQSPTHLIKTRGQQVTLRCSSQSGHNTVSWYQQALGQGPQFIFQYYREEENGRGNFPPRFSGLQFPNYSSELNVNALELDDSALYLCASSLAGGRQETQYFGPGTRLLVL.